This T cell receptor (beta chain) stems from a study of blood T cell repertoires in COVID-19. Looking at the study overall: Collection of acute and convalescent COVID-19 samples took place in the United States, Italy and Spain. The cDNA or gDNA used as material had been derived from T cells, B-cell-depleted T cells, or PBMCs.

Original processing methods: Amplification of reference gene primers was used by the study to estimate nucleated cell counts. Data came from immunoSEQ multiplex PCR; TCRdb stores just in-frame clones and leaves some out. V and J calls and clone size follow that table, whereas D and trimming were derived from the DNA. The sample has some 220,000 clones; approximately 80% are singletons. The length of the CDR3 is 14 residues. V lost 5 bases and J 0 bases, leaving 10 bases between the germline ends. CDR1 LGHNA and CDR2 YSLEER come from the germline V gene. The sequence derives from a man aged 50-60 years with active or convalescent COVID-19. The chain has TRBV4-3 and TRBJ1-1; D not resolved. The specimen sequenced was peripheral blood. This CDR3 reads CASSLNRVNTEAFF. The CDR3 nucleotides read TGCGCCAGCAGCTTGAACCGGGTGAACACTGAAGCTTTCTTT.